Listed below are T cell receptor beta chains from one sample, sequenced in a study of shared clonotypes between healthy human individuals. Produced via immunoSEQ multiplex PCR; TCRdb's table is partial and in-frame only. The repertoire holds roughly 1,500,000 clones, with 97% to 99% as singletons. The sequenced sample was naive CD4+ T cells sorted from blood. The source of these receptors is a man aged 30-40 years in good health. CDR3s include the opening cysteine and the closing phenylalanine or tryptophan. A D gene is named only where the DNA matches it firmly. The size field is filled for only some rows; it gives once, few, many or a size class.

j_call | v_call | clone_size | d_call | cdr3_nt | cdr3_aa
TRBJ2-1 | TRBV21-1 | - | - | TGTGCCAGCAGCAAAGTCGGAGTAGCAGATCCCCACTCCTACAATGAGCAGTTCTTC | CASSKVGVADPHSYNEQFF
TRBJ2-1 | TRBV27 | - | TRBD2 | TGTGCCAGCAGTCCCACGGGACTAGCGGGAGGGCCAAAGTGGAATGAGCAGTTCTTC | CASSPTGLAGGPKWNEQFF
TRBJ2-7 | TRBV5-4 | - | TRBD1 | TGTGCCAGCAGCAACCGGACAGGTTCCTTCGCCGAGCAGTACTTC | CASSNRTGSFAEQYF
TRBJ2-1 | TRBV6-6 | - | - | TGTGCCAGCAGTTACGACAGCAACTCCTACAATGAGCAGTTCTTC | CASSYDSNSYNEQFF
TRBJ1-5 | TRBV19 | - | - | TGTGCCAGTAGTGCCCGTGCTGATCAGCCCCAGCATTTT | CASSARADQPQHF
TRBJ2-5 | TRBV30 | once | - | TGTGCCTGGATTCCGGGCAGGCAAGAGACCCAGTACTTC | CAWIPGRQETQYF
TRBJ1-5 | TRBV6-1 | - | - | TGTGCCAGCAGGGTTAGCAATCAGCCCCAGCATTTT | CASRVSNQPQHF
TRBJ1-2 | TRBV2 | - | - | TGTGCCAGCAGTGTCGGGGGGCTTGGCTACACCTTC | CASSVGGLGYTF
TRBJ1-1 | TRBV7-9 | once | - | TGTGCCAGCAGCTTTCAGGGGAGGGTCGGCACTGAAGCTTTCTTT | CASSFQGRVGTEAFF
TRBJ2-7 | TRBV9 | - | - | TGTGCCAGCAGCACAACCTACGAGCAGTACTTC | CASSTTYEQYF
TRBJ2-3 | TRBV4-3 | - | - | TGCGCCAGCAGCCAAGATCACGGACTGGTGGTTTCAGATACGCAGTATTTT | CASSQDHGLVVSDTQYF
TRBJ2-5 | TRBV29-1 | - | - | TGCAGCGTTGGAGTATTAGAGACCCAGTACTTC | CSVGVLETQYF
TRBJ2-1 | TRBV28 | - | - | TGTGCCAGCAGTTTAGGGAGGCGGGTAGGTGAGCAGTTCTTC | CASSLGRRVGEQFF
TRBJ2-3 | TRBV11-2 | - | TRBD2 | TGTGCCAGCAGATCTCCCGGGGTAGCGGGACGCGATACGCAGTATTTT | CASRSPGVAGRDTQYF
TRBJ1-4 | TRBV28 | - | - | TGTGCCAGCAGTCCGGACAGCAGAACTAATGAAAAACTGTTTTTT | CASSPDSRTNEKLFF
TRBJ2-7 | TRBV5-1 | - | TRBD1 | TGCGCCAGCAGCGCCGCAGGGGGCTCCTACGAGCAGTACTTC | CASSAAGGSYEQYF
TRBJ2-2 | TRBV12-5 | - | TRBD1 | TGTGCTAGTGGTGCCTCCGGGACAGGGGGATCGAACACCGGGGAGCTGTTTTTT | CASGASGTGGSNTGELFF
TRBJ2-1 | TRBV11-2 | - | - | TGTGCCAGCAGCCCCCCACGTTATGAGAGCAACAATGAGCAGTTCTTC | CASSPPRYESNNEQFF
TRBJ2-1 | TRBV5-1 | once | - | TGCGCCAGCAGCTTGTCCTCAACGACGAATGAGCAGTTCTTC | CASSLSSTTNEQFF
TRBJ2-5 | TRBV5-1 | - | TRBD2 | TGCGCCAGCAGCGTGGGGAGGGCCCCGGAGACCCAGTACTTC | CASSVGRAPETQYF
TRBJ2-5 | TRBV7-2 | - | - | TGTGCCAGCAGCCGATCCTTGGGGGGAGAGACCCAGTACTTC | CASSRSLGGETQYF
TRBJ2-7 | TRBV27 | - | - | TGTGCCAGCAGGGCCAGGGGAGGTCCCCTCGAGCAGTACTTC | CASRARGGPLEQYF
TRBJ2-1 | TRBV5-3 | - | - | TGTGCCAGAAGCTTTTTGGCCCGGCGTTCCTACAATGAGCAGTTCTTC | CARSFLARRSYNEQFF
TRBJ1-2 | TRBV29-1 | - | - | TGCAGCGTGGAAGATCAGGGAGACTATGGCTACACCTTC | CSVEDQGDYGYTF
TRBJ2-7 | TRBV5-1 | - | - | TGCGCCAGCAGCCCCCCTCCCGGGCAAGGCCCCTACGAGCAGTACTTC | CASSPPPGQGPYEQYF